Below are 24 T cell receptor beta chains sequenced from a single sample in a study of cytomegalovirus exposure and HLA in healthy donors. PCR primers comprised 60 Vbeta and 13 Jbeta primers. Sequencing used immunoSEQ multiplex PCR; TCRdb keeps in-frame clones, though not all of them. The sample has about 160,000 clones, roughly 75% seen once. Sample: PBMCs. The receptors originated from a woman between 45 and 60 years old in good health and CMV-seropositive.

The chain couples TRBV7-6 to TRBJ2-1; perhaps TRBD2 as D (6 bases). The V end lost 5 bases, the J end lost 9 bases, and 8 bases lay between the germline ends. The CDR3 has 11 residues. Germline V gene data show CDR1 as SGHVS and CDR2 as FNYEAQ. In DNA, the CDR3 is TGTGCCAGCAGCGTCGGGGGTGAGCAGTTCTTC. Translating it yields CASSVGGEQFF. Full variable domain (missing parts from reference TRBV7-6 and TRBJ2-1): GAGVSQSPRYKVTKRGQDVALRCDPISGHVSLYWYRQALGQGPEFLTYFNYEAQQDKSGLPNDRFSAERPEGSISTLTIQRTEQRDSAMYRCASSVGGEQFFGPGTRLTVL.

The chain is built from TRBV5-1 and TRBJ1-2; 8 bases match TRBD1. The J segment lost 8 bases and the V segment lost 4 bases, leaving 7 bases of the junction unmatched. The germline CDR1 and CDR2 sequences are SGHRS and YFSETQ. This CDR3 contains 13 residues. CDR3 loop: CASSIQGARGYTF. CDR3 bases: TGCGCCAGCAGCATTCAGGGGGCTCGCGGCTACACCTTC.

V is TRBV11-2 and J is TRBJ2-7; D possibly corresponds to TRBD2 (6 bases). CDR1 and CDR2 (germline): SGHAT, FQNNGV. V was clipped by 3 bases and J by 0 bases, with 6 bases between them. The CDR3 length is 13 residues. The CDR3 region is CASSFGSSYEQYF. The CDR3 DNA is TGTGCCAGCAGCTTCGGGAGCTCCTACGAGCAGTACTTC. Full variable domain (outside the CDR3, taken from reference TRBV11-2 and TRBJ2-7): EAGVAQSPRYKIIEKRQSVAFWCNPISGHATLYWYQQILGQGPKLLIQFQNNGVVDDSQLPKDRFSAERLKGVDSTLKIQPAKLEDSAVYLCASSFGSSYEQYFGPGTRLTVT.

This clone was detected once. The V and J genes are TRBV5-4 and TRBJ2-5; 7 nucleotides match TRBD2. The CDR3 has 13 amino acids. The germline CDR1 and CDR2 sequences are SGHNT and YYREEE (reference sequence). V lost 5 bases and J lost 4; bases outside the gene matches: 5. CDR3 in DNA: TGTGCCAGCAGTCGCCCGGGGGGAGAGACCCAGTACTTC. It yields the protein CASSRPGGETQYF.

Written as DNA, the CDR3 is TGTGCCAGCAGTAGGGACAGGGGCGAGCAGTACTTC. Protein sequence: CASSRDRGEQYF. The rearrangement links TRBV28 to TRBJ2-7; 10 bases are shared with TRBD1. The V gene end was trimmed by 5 bases and the J gene end by 6 bases; junction bases not matched to a gene: 1. Looked up from germline, CDR1 is MDHEN and CDR2 is SYDVKM. This CDR3 contains 12 residues. The full variable domain, in which reference TRBV28 and TRBJ2-7 provide the parts outside the CDR3, is DVKVTQSSRYLVKRTGEKVFLECVQDMDHENMFWYRQDPGLGLRLIYFSYDVKMKEKGDIPEGYSVSREKKERFSLILESASTNQTSMYLCASSRDRGEQYFGPGTRLTVT.

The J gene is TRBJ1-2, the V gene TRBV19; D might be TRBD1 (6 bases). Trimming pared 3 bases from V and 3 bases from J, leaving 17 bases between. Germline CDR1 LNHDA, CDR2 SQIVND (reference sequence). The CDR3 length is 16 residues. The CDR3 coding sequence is TGTGCCAGTAGTATGGGGCAGGGGCAGCCCTACTATGGCTACACCTTC. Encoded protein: CASSMGQGQPYYGYTF.

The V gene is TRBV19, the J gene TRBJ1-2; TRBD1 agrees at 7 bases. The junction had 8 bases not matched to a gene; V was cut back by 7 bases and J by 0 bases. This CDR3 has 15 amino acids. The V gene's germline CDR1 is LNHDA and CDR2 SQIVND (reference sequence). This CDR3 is CASTLPGTANYGYTF. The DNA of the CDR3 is TGTGCCAGTACCCTTCCCGGGACAGCTAACTATGGCTACACCTTC.

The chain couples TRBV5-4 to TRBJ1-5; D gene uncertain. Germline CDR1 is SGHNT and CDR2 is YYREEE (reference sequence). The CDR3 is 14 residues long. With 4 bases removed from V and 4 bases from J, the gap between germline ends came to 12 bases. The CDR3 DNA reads TGTGCCAGCAGCATCGGCAGGTGGAATCAGCCCCAGCATTTT. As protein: CASSIGRWNQPQHF.

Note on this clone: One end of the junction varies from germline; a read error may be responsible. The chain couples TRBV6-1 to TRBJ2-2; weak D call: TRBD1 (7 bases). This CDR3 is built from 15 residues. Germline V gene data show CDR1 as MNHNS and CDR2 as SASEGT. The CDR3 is CAGQGGYRNIGELFF. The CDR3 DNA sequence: TGTGCCGGTCAGGGGGGTTACAGGAACATCGGGGAGCTGTTTTTT.

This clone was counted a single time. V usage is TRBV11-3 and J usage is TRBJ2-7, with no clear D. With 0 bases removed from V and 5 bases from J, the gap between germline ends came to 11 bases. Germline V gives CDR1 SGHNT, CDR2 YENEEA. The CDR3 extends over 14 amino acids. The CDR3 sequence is CASSLEAFADEQYF. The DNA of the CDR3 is TGTGCCAGCAGCTTAGAGGCGTTCGCGGACGAGCAGTACTTC.

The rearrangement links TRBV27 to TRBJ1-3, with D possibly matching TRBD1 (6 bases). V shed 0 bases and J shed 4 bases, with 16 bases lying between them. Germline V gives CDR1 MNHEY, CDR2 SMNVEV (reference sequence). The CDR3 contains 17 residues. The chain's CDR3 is CASSLSLRQTGGNTIYF. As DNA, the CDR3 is TGTGCCAGCAGTTTATCGCTTCGACAGACAGGCGGAAACACCATATATTTT.

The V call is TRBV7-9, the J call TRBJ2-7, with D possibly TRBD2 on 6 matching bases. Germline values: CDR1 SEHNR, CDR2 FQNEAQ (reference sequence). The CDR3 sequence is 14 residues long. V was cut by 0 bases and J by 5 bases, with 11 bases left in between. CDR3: CASSLAGSYNEQYF. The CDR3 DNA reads TGTGCCAGCAGCTTAGCCGGGAGTTATAACGAGCAGTACTTC. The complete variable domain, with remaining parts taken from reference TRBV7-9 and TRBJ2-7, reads DTGVSQNPRHKITKRGQNVTFRCDPISEHNRLYWYRQTLGQGPEFLTYFQNEAQLEKSRLLSDRFSAERPKGSFSTLEIQRTEQGDSAMYLCASSLAGSYNEQYFGPGTRLTVT.

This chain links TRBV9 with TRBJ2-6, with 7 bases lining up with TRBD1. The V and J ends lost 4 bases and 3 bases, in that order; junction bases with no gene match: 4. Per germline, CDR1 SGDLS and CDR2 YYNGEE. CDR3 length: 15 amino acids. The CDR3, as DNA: TGTGCCAGCAGCCCACGGGACAGTGGGGCCAACGTCCTGACTTTC. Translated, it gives CASSPRDSGANVLTF. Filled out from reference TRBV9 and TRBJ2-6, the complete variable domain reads DSGVTQTPKHLITATGQRVTLRCSPRSGDLSVYWYQQSLDQGLQFLIQYYNGEERAKGNILERFSAQQFPDLHSELNLSSLELGDSALYFCASSPRDSGANVLTFGAGSRLTVL.

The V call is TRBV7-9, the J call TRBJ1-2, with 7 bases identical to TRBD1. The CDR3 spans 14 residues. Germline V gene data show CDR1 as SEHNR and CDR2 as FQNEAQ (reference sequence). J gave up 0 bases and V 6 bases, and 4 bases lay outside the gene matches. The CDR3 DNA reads TGTGCCAGCAGACAGGGGTTTACTAACTATGGCTACACCTTC. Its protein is CASRQGFTNYGYTF.

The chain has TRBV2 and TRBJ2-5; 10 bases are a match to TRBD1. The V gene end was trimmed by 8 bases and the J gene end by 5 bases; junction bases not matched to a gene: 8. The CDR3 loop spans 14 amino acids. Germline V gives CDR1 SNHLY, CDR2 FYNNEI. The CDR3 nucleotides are TGTGCCAGCTGCCGGGACAGGGGAGGGGAGACCCAGTACTTC. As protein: CASCRDRGGETQYF.

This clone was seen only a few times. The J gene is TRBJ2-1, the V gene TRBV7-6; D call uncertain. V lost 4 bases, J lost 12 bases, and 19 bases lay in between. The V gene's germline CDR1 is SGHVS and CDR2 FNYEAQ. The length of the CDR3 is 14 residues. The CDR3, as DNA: TGTGCCAGCAGCTCTCGTTCCCGCGAAATTGGGCAGTTCTTC. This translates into CASSSRSREIGQFF.

The CDR3 reads CASSLGGTGYGYTF. Written as DNA, the CDR3 is TGTGCCAGCAGCTTAGGCGGGACAGGGTATGGCTACACCTTC. The chain couples TRBV5-4 to TRBJ1-2; 9 bases are shared with TRBD1. The CDR3 consists of 14 residues. The germline CDR1 and CDR2 sequences are SGHNT and YYREEE (reference sequence). Trimming removed 2 bases from V and 5 bases from J; junction bases left unmatched: 4.

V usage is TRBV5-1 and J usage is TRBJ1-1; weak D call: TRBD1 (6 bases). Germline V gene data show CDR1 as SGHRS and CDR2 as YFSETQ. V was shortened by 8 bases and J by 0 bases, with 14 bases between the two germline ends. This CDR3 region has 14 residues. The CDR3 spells CASTAGTLNTEAFF. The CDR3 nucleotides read TGCGCCAGTACTGCCGGGACACTGAACACTGAAGCTTTCTTT.

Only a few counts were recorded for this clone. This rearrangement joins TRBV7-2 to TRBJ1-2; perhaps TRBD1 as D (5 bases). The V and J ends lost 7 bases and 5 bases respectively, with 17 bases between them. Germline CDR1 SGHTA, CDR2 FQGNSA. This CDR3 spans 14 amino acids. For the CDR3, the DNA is TGTGCCAGCACCCTAAACCAGGGAAGGTATGGCTACACCTTC. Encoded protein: CASTLNQGRYGYTF.

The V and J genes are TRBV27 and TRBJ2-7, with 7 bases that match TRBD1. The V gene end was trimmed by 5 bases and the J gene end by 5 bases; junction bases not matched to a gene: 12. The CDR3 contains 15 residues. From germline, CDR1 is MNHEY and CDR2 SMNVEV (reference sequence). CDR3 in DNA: TGTGCCAGCAGTCTTCCTCTGACAGGGACCCACGAGCAGTACTTC. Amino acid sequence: CASSLPLTGTHEQYF.

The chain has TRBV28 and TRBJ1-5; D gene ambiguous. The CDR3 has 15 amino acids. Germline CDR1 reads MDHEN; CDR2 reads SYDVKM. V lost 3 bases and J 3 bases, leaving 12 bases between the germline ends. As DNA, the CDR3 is TGTGCCAGCAGTTTGACCGGGGAGGACAATCAGCCCCAGCATTTT. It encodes CASSLTGEDNQPQHF.

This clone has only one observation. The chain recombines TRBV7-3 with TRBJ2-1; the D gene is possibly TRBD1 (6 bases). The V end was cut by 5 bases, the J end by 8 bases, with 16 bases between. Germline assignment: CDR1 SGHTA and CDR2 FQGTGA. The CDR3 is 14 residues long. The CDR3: CASSHGQPGDEQFF. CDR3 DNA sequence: TGTGCCAGCAGCCACGGACAGCCGGGCGATGAGCAGTTCTTC.

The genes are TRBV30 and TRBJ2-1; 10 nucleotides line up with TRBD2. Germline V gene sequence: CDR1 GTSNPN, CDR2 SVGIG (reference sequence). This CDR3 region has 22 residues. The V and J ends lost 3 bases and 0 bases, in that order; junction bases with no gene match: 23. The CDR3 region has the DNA TGTGCCTGGAGCCGCATGATCATAGCGGGAGGTTCCGCACAGAGCTCCTACAATGAGCAGTTCTTC. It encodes CAWSRMIIAGGSAQSSYNEQFF.

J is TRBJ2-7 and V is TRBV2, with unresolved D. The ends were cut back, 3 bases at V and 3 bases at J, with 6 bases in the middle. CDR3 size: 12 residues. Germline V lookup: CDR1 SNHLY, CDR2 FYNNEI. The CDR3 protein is CASSDGGYEQYF. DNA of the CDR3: TGTGCCAGCAGTGACGGCGGCTACGAGCAGTACTTC.